Presented here are 19 T cell receptor beta chains from one specimen sequenced in a study of cytomegalovirus exposure and HLA in healthy donors. Repertoires were generated with immunoSEQ multiplex PCR, while TCRdb's copy carries only in-frame clones and drops some. Counted here are tens of thousands of clones, about 92% occurring once; the ten biggest clones make up 0.65% to 0.7%. Sequences were obtained from PBMCs. The receptors shown here come from a man aged 18 to 30 in good health and CMV-seronegative.

The CDR3 coding sequence is TGTGCCAGCAGCTTAGCCAATGGGGGCCTAGGGAGGGGCACTGAAGCTTTCTTT. Translating it yields CASSLANGGLGRGTEAFF. The genes are TRBV7-9 and TRBJ1-1; D perhaps matches TRBD1 (6 bases). Germline lookup yields CDR1 SEHNR and CDR2 FQNEAQ (reference sequence). V shed 0 bases and J shed 4 bases, with 21 bases lying between them. This CDR3 has 18 residues.

The rearrangement links TRBV15 to TRBJ1-1, with D possibly matching TRBD1 (5 bases). CDR3 length: 15 residues. Between the trimmed V and J ends, which lost 3 bases and 3 bases, there was a span of 14 bases. The germline V gene has CDR1 LNHNV and CDR2 YYDKDF (reference sequence). The CDR3 loop is CATSSPREGYTEAFF. The CDR3 bases are TGTGCCACCAGCAGTCCAAGGGAGGGGTACACTGAAGCTTTCTTT.

This chain links TRBV7-6 with TRBJ2-2, with 15 bases matching TRBD2. The length of the CDR3 is 20 residues. Germline V lookup: CDR1 SGHVS, CDR2 FNYEAQ. V was clipped by 3 bases and J by 5 bases; unmatched bases: 13. The CDR3 DNA reads TGTGCCAGCAGCTTCCCAGGACTAGCGGGAGGGCCGGGCCGTACCGGGGAGCTGTTTTTT. Its protein product is CASSFPGLAGGPGRTGELFF.

The CDR3 DNA follows: TGTGCCACCAGCAGACGCCTAGCGGGGGGGCCTTATGAGCAGTTCTTC. Its translation: CATSRRLAGGPYEQFF. V is TRBV15 and J is TRBJ2-1; 12 bases align to TRBD2. Germline V gene sequence: CDR1 LNHNV, CDR2 YYDKDF (reference sequence). With 2 bases clipped from V and 8 bases from J, the junction kept 7 bases outside the gene matches. This CDR3 has 16 amino acids.

The CDR3 sequence is CASSYGASGRNEQYF. Written as DNA, the CDR3 is TGTGCCAGCAGTTACGGGGCTAGCGGGAGGAACGAGCAGTACTTC. The chain joins TRBV6-5 to TRBJ2-7; 11 nucleotides match TRBD2. There are 15 residues in the CDR3. CDR1 is MNHEY and CDR2 is SVGAGI in the germline V gene. V gave up 2 bases and J gave up 5 bases; unmatched junction bases: 5.

V gene TRBV27 combines with J gene TRBJ2-2, with a tentative D call TRBD1 (5 bases). This CDR3 has 17 amino acids. Per germline, CDR1 MNHEY and CDR2 SMNVEV (reference sequence). V lost 2 bases and J 4 bases, leaving 17 bases between the germline ends. The CDR3, as DNA: TGTGCCAGCAGTTTAGTTTCGCCCTATAGGGGCACCGGGGAGCTGTTTTTT. Encoded protein: CASSLVSPYRGTGELFF.

V gene TRBV6-6 combines with J gene TRBJ2-1, with D maybe TRBD2 (6 bases). The CDR3 totals 12 residues. Trimming removed 10 bases from V and 4 bases from J, with 11 bases in between. In germline, CDR1 is MNHNY, CDR2 SVGAGI (reference sequence). The CDR3 here is CATRDSYNEQFF. As DNA, the CDR3 is TGTGCCACCCGGGACTCTTACAATGAGCAGTTCTTC.

The V and J genes are TRBV2 and TRBJ2-2, with 7 bases lining up with TRBD1. Germline CDR1 SNHLY, CDR2 FYNNEI. The length of the CDR3 is 15 residues. V dropped 3 bases and J dropped 0; count of bases not matched to a gene: 1. CDR3 loop: CASSDQGANTGELFF. As DNA, the CDR3 is TGTGCCAGCAGTGACCAGGGGGCGAACACCGGGGAGCTGTTTTTT.

The rearrangement links TRBV11-2 to TRBJ1-2; D gene unclear. V lost 1 base and J 11 bases, leaving 11 bases between the germline ends. The germline gives CDR1 SGHAT, CDR2 FQNNGV. This CDR3 comprises 12 residues. CDR3 sequence (DNA): TGTGCCAGCAGCTTAGGGAACGGAGGATACACCTTC. Translated, it gives CASSLGNGGYTF.

The chain employs TRBV7-9 and TRBJ1-2; TRBD1 aligns across 7 bases. The CDR3 has 14 residues. V shed 5 bases and J 2 bases; nucleotides not matched to a gene: 5. The germline gives CDR1 SEHNR, CDR2 FQNEAQ (reference sequence). CDR3 sequence reads: CASSLDRANYGYTF. Here the CDR3 DNA reads TGTGCCAGCAGCCTCGACAGGGCAAACTATGGCTACACCTTC.

The chain uses TRBV5-8 and TRBJ2-1; possible D gene TRBD2, 6 bases. Trimming took 1 base from V and 3 from J, leaving 11 bases between them. The CDR3 spans 15 residues. The germline CDR1 and CDR2 sequences are SGHTS and YDEGEE. The CDR3 nucleotides read TGTGCCAGCAGCTTGCGGGGGACGGTCTACAATGAGCAGTTCTTC. Its protein product is CASSLRGTVYNEQFF.

The genes are TRBV11-3 and TRBJ2-7; 7 bases match TRBD1. The trim removed 3 bases at V and 0 bases at J, leaving 2 bases unmatched. Per the germline V gene, CDR1 is SGHNT and CDR2 is YENEEA. The CDR3 covers 14 residues. CDR3 in DNA: TGTGCCAGCAGCTTGCAGGGGGTCTCCTACGAGCAGTACTTC. It specifies CASSLQGVSYEQYF.

The rearrangement joins TRBV18 to TRBJ2-3; TRBD1 aligns across 7 bases. CDR1 is KGHSH and CDR2 is LQKENI in the germline V gene. CDR3 length: 17 amino acids. V gave up 4 bases and J gave up 0 bases; unmatched junction bases: 10. CDR3 in DNA: TGTGCCAGCTCACGCTTCCCGGGACAGTCTAGCACAGATACGCAGTATTTT. Translating gives CASSRFPGQSSTDTQYF. Using reference TRBV18 and TRBJ2-3 for the parts outside the CDR3, the full variable domain is NAGVMQNPRHLVRRRGQEARLRCSPMKGHSHVYWYRQLPEEGLKFMVYLQKENIIDESGMPKERFSAEFPKEGPSILRIQQVVRGDSAAYFCASSRFPGQSSTDTQYFGPGTRLTVL.

This chain links TRBV20-1 with TRBJ2-7; D gene uncertain. Germline CDR1 is DFQATT and CDR2 is SNEGSKA (reference sequence). Trimming cost V 3 bases and J 6 bases, with 9 bases left between them. This CDR3 has 11 amino acids. The chain's CDR3 is CSASESREQYF. CDR3 nucleotide sequence: TGCAGTGCTAGTGAATCGCGCGAGCAGTACTTC.

The rearrangement joins TRBV5-1 to TRBJ2-5, with 11 bases fitting TRBD2. CDR1 SGHRS and CDR2 YFSETQ come from the germline V gene. CDR3 length: 15 amino acids. V lost 0 bases, J lost 5 bases, and 3 bases stayed unmatched. The DNA for the CDR3 is TGCGCCAGCAGCTTGGGACTAGCGGGGCGGGAGACCCAGTACTTC. This codes for CASSLGLAGRETQYF.

The V and J genes are TRBV15 and TRBJ1-1; possibly TRBD1 for D (6 bases). Trimming removed 3 bases at V and 4 bases at J, with 9 bases between. This CDR3 is 13 amino acids long. Germline V gene sequence: CDR1 LNHNV, CDR2 YYDKDF (reference sequence). CDR3 sequence reads: CATSSTGSTEAFF. DNA for the CDR3: TGTGCCACCAGCAGCACAGGGAGCACTGAAGCTTTCTTT.

The chain has TRBV19 and TRBJ1-3; 11 nucleotides agree with TRBD1. This CDR3 is 18 amino acids long. J lost 2 bases, V lost 5 bases, and 11 bases had no gene match. In germline, CDR1 is LNHDA, CDR2 SQIVND (reference sequence). The CDR3 region is CASSLSRGQGAAGNTIYF. DNA of the CDR3: TGTGCCAGTAGTCTCAGCAGAGGACAGGGGGCGGCTGGAAACACCATATATTTT.

The J gene is TRBJ1-4, the V gene TRBV30; D remains unclear. Per the germline V gene, CDR1 is GTSNPN and CDR2 is SVGIG (reference sequence). The CDR3 covers 13 residues. Trimming shortened V by 3 bases and J by 5 bases, and 10 bases separated the two germline ends. The CDR3 DNA follows: TGTGCCTGGAGGAGGCAGCAGAATGAAAAACTGTTTTTT. As protein: CAWRRQQNEKLFF.

This clone has just a few counts. This chain joins TRBV6-1 and TRBJ2-7; the match to TRBD2 covers 8 bases. After removal of 4 bases from V and 5 bases from J, the junction contained 10 bases not matched to a gene. Germline CDR1 MNHNS, CDR2 SASEGT. This CDR3 contains 15 residues. The DNA of the CDR3 is TGTGCCAGCAGTGTCCCCGGGACTAGTATGAACGAGCAGTACTTC. Translation: CASSVPGTSMNEQYF.